This is a list of T cell receptor beta chains from one sample in a study of cytomegalovirus exposure and HLA in healthy donors. The method was immunoSEQ multiplex PCR; TCRdb's version includes in-frame clones alone and lacks a portion of them. This table has fewer than 200,000 clones, 78% appearing once. The sequenced material came from PBMCs. Source of these receptors: a female donor in good health and CMV-seronegative. CDR3s include the opening cysteine and the closing phenylalanine or tryptophan. A D gene is named only where the DNA matches it firmly. A clone size is listed for some rows: how often the clone was seen (once, few, many), or a class if it is expanded.

TRBV5-1	TRBD2	17	TRBJ2-2	.	TGCGCCAGCAGCATACCTAGCGGGGGAACAAACACCGGGGAGCTGTTTTTT	CASSIPSGGTNTGELFF
TRBV7-8	.	13	TRBJ2-5	.	TGTGCCAGCAGCGAGGACTTACGTCCCGGCCAGTACTTC	CASSEDLRPGQYF
TRBV4-3	.	13	TRBJ1-1	.	TGCGCCAGCAGCCAAATTGGAGGCAAGGAAGCTTTCTTT	CASSQIGGKEAFF
TRBV6-5	TRBD1	14	TRBJ1-3	few	TGTGCCAGCAGTTCACAGGGGGCCGGAAACACCATATATTTT	CASSSQGAGNTIYF
TRBV5-1	.	14	TRBJ1-1	.	TGCGCCAGCAGCTTGCAGGGTCAGAACACTGAAGCTTTCTTT	CASSLQGQNTEAFF
TRBV7-9	.	13	TRBJ1-2	medium-sized	TGTGCCAGCAGCTTACCAGGGGTGGATGGCTACACCTTC	CASSLPGVDGYTF
TRBV7-9	.	12	TRBJ2-1	.	TGTGCCAGCAGCTTAGTTGACACTGAGCAGTTCTTC	CASSLVDTEQFF
TRBV4-3	TRBD1	18	TRBJ2-5	.	TGCGCCAGCAGCCAAGATTATAAGGCAGGGGGAAGCTCAGAGACCCAGTACTTC	CASSQDYKAGGSSETQYF
TRBV6-5	TRBD1	15	TRBJ1-1	few	TGTGCCAGCAGTTACTCGACAGGGATGAACACTGAAGCTTTCTTT	CASSYSTGMNTEAFF
TRBV19	.	15	TRBJ1-5	.	TGTGCCAGACCCTCGACATCCCAGGGGATCCAGCCCCAGCATTTT	CARPSTSQGIQPQHF
TRBV6-1	TRBD1	14	TRBJ2-2	.	TGTGCCAGCATTGGGACAGGGGTTATCGGGGAGCTGTTTTTT	CASIGTGVIGELFF
TRBV11-2	.	15	TRBJ2-3	.	TGTGCCAGCAGCTTAGATCAACTATACACAGATACGCAGTATTTT	CASSLDQLYTDTQYF
TRBV10-3	TRBD1	16	TRBJ1-5	.	TGTGCCATCAGTGATGGGGGACAGGGGAGTAATCAGCCCCAGCATTTT	CAISDGGQGSNQPQHF
TRBV27	TRBD1	13	TRBJ1-1	many	TGTGCCAGCAGTATCACAGGGGGCACTGAAGCTTTCTTT	CASSITGGTEAFF
TRBV11-3	TRBD2	15	TRBJ2-3	few	TGTGCCAGCAGCTTAGCGGGGGGGCCGGGAGATACGCAGTATTTT	CASSLAGGPGDTQYF
TRBV18	TRBD1	15	TRBJ2-1	once	TGTGCCAGCTCACCGGGGACAGGCTCCTACAATGAGCAGTTCTTC	CASSPGTGSYNEQFF
TRBV9	TRBD2	18	TRBJ2-2	.	TGTGCCAGCAGCGTAGATCCAGCGGGGGGGTTGGGTACCGGGGAGCTGTTTTTT	CASSVDPAGGLGTGELFF
TRBV7-9	.	15	TRBJ1-1	.	TGTGCCAGCAGCTTAGGGGAGGGGGGACTCAATGAAGCTTTCTTT	CASSLGEGGLNEAFF
TRBV27	.	16	TRBJ2-6	.	TGTGCCAGCAGTCCGCCCAGGGTAGCTGGGGCCAACGTCCTGACTTTC	CASSPPRVAGANVLTF
TRBV18	TRBD1	16	TRBJ1-3	.	TGTGCCAGCTCACCACCGACAGGGGACACTGGAAACACCATATATTTT	CASSPPTGDTGNTIYF
TRBV28	TRBD1	14	TRBJ1-2	.	TGTGCCAGCAGTCCCCTTGACAGGGCGGATGGCTACACCTTC	CASSPLDRADGYTF
TRBV2	.	14	TRBJ1-2	.	TGTGCCAGCAGTGGGGGGGAGGCCAACTATGGCTACACCTTC	CASSGGEANYGYTF